The table lists the clone carrying this T cell receptor beta chain with a few counts. This entry belongs to a study of blood T cell repertoires in COVID-19. The CDR3 loop spans 15 amino acids. Germline values: CDR1 WSHSY, CDR2 SAAADI. V trimming: 0 bases; J trimming: 3 bases; junction bases outside the gene matches: 0. Using immunoSEQ multiplex PCR, the repertoire was profiled, and TCRdb retains in-frame clones only, with some absent. The sample consists of some 170,000 clones, around four fifths of them appearing once. The origin of this receptor is a woman aged 80 or older with active or convalescent COVID-19. The sequenced sample was peripheral blood. This sequence joins TRBV10-2 and TRBJ1-3; 9 bases align to TRBD1. CDR3 sequence: CASSESTGGGNTIYF. The CDR3 DNA sequence: TGCGCCAGCAGTGAGTCGACAGGGGGTGGAAACACCATATATTTT.